The 23 T cell receptor beta chains given below trace back to one sample, sequenced in a study of cytomegalovirus exposure and HLA in healthy donors. The PCR had 60 Vbeta and 13 Jbeta primers. Method: immunoSEQ multiplex PCR; TCRdb's copy keeps in-frame clones and lacks some. The table shows tens of thousands of clones, with approximately 78% occurring only once. The sequenced sample consisted of PBMCs. These receptors were collected from a female donor in good health and CMV-seronegative.

The chain carries TRBV18 and TRBJ1-1; possible D gene TRBD1, 6 bases. The germline CDR1 and CDR2 sequences are KGHSH and LQKENI. Between the trimmed V and J ends, which lost 3 bases and 0 bases, there was a span of 11 bases. The CDR3 consists of 15 residues. CDR3 DNA sequence: TGTGCCAGCTCACCCACAGGACAGTTGAACACTGAAGCTTTCTTT. Its translation: CASSPTGQLNTEAFF.

The chain carries TRBV5-1 and TRBJ1-5; D gene uncertain. Trimming left V 4 bases short and J 2 bases short, with 7 bases between. The CDR3 has 13 residues. Germline V gene lookup returns CDR1 SGHRS and CDR2 YFSETQ. The DNA of the CDR3 is TGCGCCAGCAGCCCGGTCGGCAATCAGCCCCAGCATTTT. Protein: CASSPVGNQPQHF. Drawing the rest from reference TRBV5-1 and TRBJ1-5, the complete variable domain is KAGVTQTPRYLIKTRGQQVTLSCSPISGHRSVSWYQQTPGQGLQFLFEYFSETQRNKGNFPGRFSGRQFSNSRSEMNVSTLELGDSALYLCASSPVGNQPQHFGDGTRLSIL.

V is TRBV27 and J is TRBJ1-2, with TRBD1 matching over 8 bases. The V and J ends lost 4 bases and 3 bases, in that order; junction bases with no gene match: 1. Per germline, CDR1 MNHEY and CDR2 SMNVEV (reference sequence). The CDR3 sequence is 13 residues long. As DNA, the CDR3 is TGTGCCAGCAGTTACAGGGGGGACTATGGCTACACCTTC. This gives the protein CASSYRGDYGYTF.

J is TRBJ2-3 and V is TRBV18; D is undetermined. Germline lookup yields CDR1 KGHSH and CDR2 LQKENI. Trimming left V 3 bases short and J 7 bases short, with 14 bases between. This CDR3 is built from 14 residues. DNA of the CDR3: TGTGCCAGCTCACCTCGGTCTCCTGTGCATACGCAGTATTTT. It yields the protein CASSPRSPVHTQYF.

In this sample, this clone turned up a few times. The V gene is TRBV5-1, the J gene TRBJ1-1; TRBD1 might be the D (5 bases). CDR1 is SGHRS and CDR2 is YFSETQ in the germline V gene. With 5 bases removed from V and 1 base from J, the gap between germline ends came to 6 bases. The CDR3 has 12 residues. CDR3 sequence: CASRGGNTEAFF. CDR3 DNA: TGCGCCAGCAGGGGGGGGAACACTGAAGCTTTCTTT.

This clone was detected only a few times. The chain carries TRBV29-1 and TRBJ1-1; 9 positions match TRBD1. Trimming cost V 5 bases and J 5 bases; bases outside gene matches: 3. CDR1 is SQVTM and CDR2 is ANQGSEA in the germline V gene. The CDR3 is 12 residues long. CDR3 amino acids: CSVSQGATEAFF. The CDR3 DNA reads as TGCAGCGTTTCACAGGGGGCGACTGAAGCTTTCTTT.

The rearrangement links TRBV2 to TRBJ1-2; 9 nucleotides line up with TRBD1. Germline V lookup: CDR1 SNHLY, CDR2 FYNNEI. The V segment lost 7 bases and the J segment 2 bases; nucleotides outside the gene matches: 5. This CDR3 contains 14 residues. CDR3: CASTGGTGNYGYTF. Here the CDR3 DNA reads TGTGCCAGCACTGGAGGGACAGGGAACTATGGCTACACCTTC.

The chain is built from TRBV30 and TRBJ1-2; D gene uncertain. This CDR3 region has 10 residues. Trimming took 8 bases from V and 7 from J, leaving 11 bases between them. CDR1 is GTSNPN, CDR2 SVGIG, per germline (reference sequence). The CDR3 coding sequence is TGTGCCCTCTCGGGTCTTGGCTACACCTTC. This sequence encodes CALSGLGYTF.

This rearrangement joins TRBV12-5 to TRBJ1-2; 9 bases fit TRBD1. CDR3 length equals 14 residues. The ends lost 1 base at V and 4 bases at J; junction bases unmatched: 1. Germline V gene sequence: CDR1 LGHNT, CDR2 FRNRAP. CDR3 nucleotide sequence: TGTGCTAGTGGTTTGGGGACAGGGGCCTATGGCTACACCTTC. As protein: CASGLGTGAYGYTF.

The CDR3 protein is CASSEPGQGNTIYF. In nucleotides, the CDR3 is TGTGCCAGCAGCGAACCGGGACAGGGAAACACCATATATTTT. The rearrangement links TRBV14 to TRBJ1-3; 7 bases are shared with TRBD1. The V gene end was trimmed by 5 bases and the J gene end by 4 bases; junction bases not matched to a gene: 5. The CDR3 is 14 amino acids. Germline CDR1 and CDR2: SGHDN and FVKESK.

The chain is built from TRBV5-1 and TRBJ1-1; 10 bases agree with TRBD1. Looked up from germline, CDR1 is SGHRS and CDR2 is YFSETQ. CDR3 length equals 16 residues. J gave up 0 bases and V 4 bases, and 6 bases lay outside the gene matches. CDR3 DNA sequence: TGCGCCAGCAGCCCGGGGGACAGGGGATTGAACACTGAAGCTTTCTTT. Amino acids: CASSPGDRGLNTEAFF.

The chain recombines TRBV19 with TRBJ1-5; 10 bases are a match to TRBD1. J lost 3 bases, V lost 4 bases, and 6 bases had no gene match. The CDR3 spans 16 residues. Germline assignment: CDR1 LNHDA and CDR2 SQIVND (reference sequence). The DNA of the CDR3 is TGTGCCAGTAGTACCAGGGACAGGGGATACAATCAGCCCCAGCATTTT. Translating gives CASSTRDRGYNQPQHF. Full variable domain (missing parts from reference TRBV19 and TRBJ1-5): DGGITQSPKYLFRKEGQNVTLSCEQNLNHDAMYWYRQDPGQGLRLIYYSQIVNDFQKGDIAEGYSVSREKKESFPLTVTSAQKNPTAFYLCASSTRDRGYNQPQHFGDGTRLSIL.

This chain joins TRBV11-2 and TRBJ2-3; D ambiguous. Trimming left V 3 bases short and J 0 bases short, with 7 bases between. Germline CDR1 is SGHAT and CDR2 is FQNNGV. The CDR3 contains 14 residues. The CDR3 region is CASSFTGSTDTQYF. In DNA, the CDR3 is TGTGCCAGCAGCTTCACGGGTAGCACAGATACGCAGTATTTT.

As for this clone: The junction does not match germline at one end; this may be a read error. The CDR3 reads CASSSGSTGELFF. The CDR3 DNA sequence: TGTGCTAGCAGCTCGGGGAGTACCGGGGAGCTGTTTTTT. The chain joins TRBV7-7 to TRBJ2-2; D perhaps matches TRBD2 (5 bases). Germline lookup yields CDR1 SSHAT and CDR2 FNYEAQ (reference sequence). CDR3 length: 13 residues.

Turning to this clone: Other DNA variants within this sample encode the same CDR3. V gene TRBV4-3 combines with J gene TRBJ1-1, with D unclear. With 3 bases removed from V and 6 bases from J, the gap between germline ends came to 17 bases. The V gene's germline CDR1 is LGHNA and CDR2 YSLEER. The CDR3 loop spans 15 amino acids. The CDR3 bases are TGCGCCAGCAGCCACTCCGGGTCCCCTCTTTCTGAAGCTTTCTTT. It translates to CASSHSGSPLSEAFF.

This clone appeared a single time. This rearrangement joins TRBV9 to TRBJ2-3, with 10 bases identical to TRBD1. V was clipped by 3 bases and J by 2 bases; unmatched bases: 6. Looked up from germline, CDR1 is SGDLS and CDR2 is YYNGEE. There are 16 residues in the CDR3. Written as DNA, the CDR3 is TGTGCCAGCAGCGCCAGACAGGGGGCCCACACAGATACGCAGTATTTT. This codes for CASSARQGAHTDTQYF.

A few counts support this clone. The J gene is TRBJ2-2, the V gene TRBV6-5; 8 bases match TRBD1. The V segment lost 6 bases and the J segment 3 bases; nucleotides outside the gene matches: 6. CDR1 MNHEY and CDR2 SVGAGI come from the germline V gene. The CDR3 has 15 amino acids. This chain's CDR3 is CASRYGTGDTGELFF. CDR3 bases: TGTGCCAGCAGATACGGGACAGGTGACACCGGGGAGCTGTTTTTT.

The chain recombines TRBV7-9 with TRBJ1-2, with D unclear. The CDR3 has 14 residues. The germline V gene has CDR1 SEHNR and CDR2 FQNEAQ (reference sequence). V gave up 8 bases and J gave up 8 bases, with 21 bases separating them. The CDR3 nucleotides are TGTGCCAGCCCTGGGGAGGCCAACCTGGAAGGCTACACCTTC. Translation gives CASPGEANLEGYTF.

The chain combines TRBV15 with TRBJ2-7; 7 nucleotides align to TRBD2. The CDR3 sequence is 15 residues long. Germline V gene sequence: CDR1 LNHNV, CDR2 YYDKDF (reference sequence). Losses at the gene ends were 0 bases for V and 5 bases for J; bases not matched to a gene: 7. CDR3 sequence reads: CATSRDLGGSDEQYF. CDR3 bases: TGTGCCACCAGCAGAGACCTCGGGGGGTCCGACGAGCAGTACTTC.

V is TRBV4-1 and J is TRBJ2-1; D not resolved. The CDR3 has 15 amino acids. V shed 0 bases and J shed 1 base, with 7 bases lying between them. Germline-derived CDR1 and CDR2 are MGHRA and YSYEKL. CDR3 region: CASSQDAGSYNEQFF. In DNA, the CDR3 is TGCGCCAGCAGCCAAGATGCAGGTTCCTACAATGAGCAGTTCTTC.

The CDR3 DNA reads TGTGCCAGCTCAACCGGGGGCTATAATTCACCCCTCCACTTT. Protein product: CASSTGGYNSPLHF. The rearrangement joins TRBV6-6 to TRBJ1-6; possible D gene TRBD1, 5 bases. The CDR3 spans 14 residues. Trimming cost V 8 bases and J 3 bases, with 11 bases left between them. The germline V gene has CDR1 MNHNY and CDR2 SVGAGI (reference sequence).

This sequence joins TRBV4-1 and TRBJ2-1; D ambiguous. Per germline, CDR1 MGHRA and CDR2 YSYEKL. The V end lost 6 bases, the J end lost 1 base, and 13 bases lay between the germline ends. The CDR3 is 15 amino acids. CDR3 in amino acids: CASSQTPESYNEQFF. For the CDR3, the DNA is TGCGCCAGCAGTCAGACCCCGGAGTCCTACAATGAGCAGTTCTTC.

This chain connects TRBV5-4 to TRBJ1-2; 7 bases line up with TRBD1. The V gene's germline CDR1 is SGHNT and CDR2 YYREEE (reference sequence). This CDR3 is built from 15 residues. The ends lost 4 bases at V and 6 bases at J; junction bases unmatched: 12. CDR3 in amino acids: CASSLQTGKADGYTF. The CDR3, as DNA: TGTGCCAGCAGCCTACAGACAGGGAAGGCAGATGGCTACACCTTC.